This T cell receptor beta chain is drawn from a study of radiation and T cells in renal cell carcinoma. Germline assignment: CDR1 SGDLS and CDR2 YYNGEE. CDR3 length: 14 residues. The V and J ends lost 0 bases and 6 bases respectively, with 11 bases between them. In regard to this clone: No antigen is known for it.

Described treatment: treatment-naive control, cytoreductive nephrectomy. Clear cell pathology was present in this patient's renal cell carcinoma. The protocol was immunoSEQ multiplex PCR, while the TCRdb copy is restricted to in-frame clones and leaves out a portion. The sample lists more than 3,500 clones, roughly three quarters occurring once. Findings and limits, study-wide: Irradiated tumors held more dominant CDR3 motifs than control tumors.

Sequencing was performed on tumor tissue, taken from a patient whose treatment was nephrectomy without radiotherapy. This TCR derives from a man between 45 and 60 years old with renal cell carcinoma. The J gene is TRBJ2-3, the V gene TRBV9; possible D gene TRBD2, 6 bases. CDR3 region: CASSVGGGRDTQYF. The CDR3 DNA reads TGTGCCAGCAGCGTAGGTGGTGGGAGGGATACGCAGTATTTT.